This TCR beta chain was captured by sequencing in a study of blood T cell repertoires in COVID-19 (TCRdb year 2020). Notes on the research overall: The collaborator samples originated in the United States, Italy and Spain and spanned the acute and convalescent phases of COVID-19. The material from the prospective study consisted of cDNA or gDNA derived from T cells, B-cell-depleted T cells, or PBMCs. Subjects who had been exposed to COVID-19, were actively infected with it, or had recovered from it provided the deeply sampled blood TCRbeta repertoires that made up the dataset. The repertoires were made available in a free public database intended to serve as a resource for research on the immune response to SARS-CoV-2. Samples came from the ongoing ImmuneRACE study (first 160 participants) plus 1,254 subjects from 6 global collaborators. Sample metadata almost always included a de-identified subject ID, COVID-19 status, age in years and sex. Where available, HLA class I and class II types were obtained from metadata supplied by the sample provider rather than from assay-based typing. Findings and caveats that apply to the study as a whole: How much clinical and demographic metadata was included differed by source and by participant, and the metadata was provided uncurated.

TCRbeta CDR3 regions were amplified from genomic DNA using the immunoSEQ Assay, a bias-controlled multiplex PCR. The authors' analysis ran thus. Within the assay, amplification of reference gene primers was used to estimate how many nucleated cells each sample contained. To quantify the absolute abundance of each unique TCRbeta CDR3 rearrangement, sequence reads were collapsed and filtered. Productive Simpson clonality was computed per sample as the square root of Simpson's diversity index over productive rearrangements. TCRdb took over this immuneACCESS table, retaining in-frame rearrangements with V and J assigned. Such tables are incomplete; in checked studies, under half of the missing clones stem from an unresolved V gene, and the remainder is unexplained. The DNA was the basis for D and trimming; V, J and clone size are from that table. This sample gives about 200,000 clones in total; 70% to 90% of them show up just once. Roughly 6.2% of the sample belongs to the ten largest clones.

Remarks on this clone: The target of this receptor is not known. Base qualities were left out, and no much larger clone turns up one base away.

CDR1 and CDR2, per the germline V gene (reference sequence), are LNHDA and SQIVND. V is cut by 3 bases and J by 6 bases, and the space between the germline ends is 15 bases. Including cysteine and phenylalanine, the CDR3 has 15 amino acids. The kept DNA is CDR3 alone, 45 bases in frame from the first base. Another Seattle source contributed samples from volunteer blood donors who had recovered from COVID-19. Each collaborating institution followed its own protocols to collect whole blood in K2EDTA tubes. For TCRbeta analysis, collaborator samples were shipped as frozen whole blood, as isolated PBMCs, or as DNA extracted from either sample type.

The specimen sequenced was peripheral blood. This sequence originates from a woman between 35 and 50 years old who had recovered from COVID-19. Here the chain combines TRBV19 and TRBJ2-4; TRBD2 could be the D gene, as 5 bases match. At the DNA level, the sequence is TGTGCCAGTAGTATTGGCGCCTCGGGATCAAACATTCAGTACTTC. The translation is CASSIGASGSNIQYF.